This TCR beta chain emerged from a study of blood T cell repertoires in COVID-19. About the study: Acute and convalescent COVID-19 specimens originated in the United States, Italy and Spain. PBMCs, B-cell-depleted T cells, or T cells were the source of the cDNA or gDNA that made up the material.

Original handling: Cell counts per sample came from amplifying reference gene primers. Sequencing was performed with immunoSEQ multiplex PCR; in TCRdb, only in-frame clones are kept and a portion is missing. V, J and clone size reflect that table, while D and trimming were determined from the DNA. The data hold about 320,000 clones, with about 90% observed a single time. The CDR3 covers 16 residues. CDR1 is SGDLS and CDR2 is YYNGEE in the germline V gene. Unmatched junction bases numbered 8, after V lost 2 bases and J lost 0 bases. The receptor's source is a man between 18 and 29 years old who had recovered from COVID-19. This chain uses TRBV9 with TRBJ2-7, with 7 bases identical to TRBD2. Sample: peripheral blood. CDR3 nucleotide sequence: TGTGCCAGCAGCGTTCGGGGGGACGGCAGCTCCTACGAGCAGTACTTC. As protein: CASSVRGDGSSYEQYF.